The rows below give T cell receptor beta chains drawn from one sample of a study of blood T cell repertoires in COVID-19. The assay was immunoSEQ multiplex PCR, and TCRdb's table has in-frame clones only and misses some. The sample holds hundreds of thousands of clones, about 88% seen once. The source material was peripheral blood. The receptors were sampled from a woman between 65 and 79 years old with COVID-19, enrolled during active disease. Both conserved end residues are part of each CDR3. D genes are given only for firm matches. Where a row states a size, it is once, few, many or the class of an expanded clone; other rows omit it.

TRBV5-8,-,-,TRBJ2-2,CASSSGSLRTGELFF,TGTGCCAGCAGCTCCGGGTCCCTTAGGACCGGGGAGCTGTTTTTT
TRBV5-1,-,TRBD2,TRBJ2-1,CASAQLAGGFNEQFF,TGCGCCAGCGCCCAACTAGCGGGGGGTTTCAATGAGCAGTTCTTC
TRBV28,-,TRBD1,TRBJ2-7,CASSFRGGTYEQYF,TGTGCCAGCAGTTTTCGAGGGGGCACCTACGAGCAGTACTTC
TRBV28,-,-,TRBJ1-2,CASSLLAEAGYTF,TGTGCCAGCAGTTTATTGGCTGAGGCTGGCTACACCTTC
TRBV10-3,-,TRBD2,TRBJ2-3,CAISGASGGASTDTQYF,TGTGCCATCAGTGGGGCTAGCGGGGGTGCTAGCACAGATACGCAGTATTTT
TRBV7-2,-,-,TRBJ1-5,CASSLVYGNQPQHF,TGTGCCAGCAGCTTAGTATATGGCAATCAGCCCCAGCATTTT
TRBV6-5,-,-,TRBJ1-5,CASSAFRQATTPQHF,TGTGCCAGCTCCGCCTTCCGACAGGCTACGACGCCCCAGCATTTT
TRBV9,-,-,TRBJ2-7,CASSVGRGAVEQYF,TGTGCCAGCAGCGTAGGCAGGGGGGCTGTAGAGCAGTACTTC
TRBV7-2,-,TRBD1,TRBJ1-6,CASSLRTGGGSPLHF,TGTGCCAGCAGCTTACGGACAGGGGGCGGTTCACCCCTCCACTTT
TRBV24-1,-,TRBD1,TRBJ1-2,CATSDSDRDYGYTF,TGTGCCACCAGTGATAGCGACAGGGACTATGGCTACACCTTC
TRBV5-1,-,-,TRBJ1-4,CASSLTQGINEKLFF,TGCGCCAGCAGCTTGACCCAGGGGATTAATGAAAAACTGTTTTTT
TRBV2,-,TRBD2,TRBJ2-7,CAIRSSGSSYEQYF,TGTGCCATCCGATCTAGCGGGAGCTCCTACGAGCAGTACTTC
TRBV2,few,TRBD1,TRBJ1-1,CASIGTGAWAEAFF,TGTGCCAGCATTGGGACAGGGGCTTGGGCTGAAGCTTTCTTT
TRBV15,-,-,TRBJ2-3,CATSRDLLTSTDTQYF,TGTGCCACCAGCAGAGATCTACTGACTAGCACAGATACGCAGTATTTT
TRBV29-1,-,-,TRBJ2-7,CSVEGDLRDPQIEQYF,TGCAGCGTTGAAGGGGACTTACGGGACCCGCAAATTGAGCAGTACTTC
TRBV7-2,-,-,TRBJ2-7,CASSPRGGPPYEQYF,TGTGCCAGCAGCCCCCGAGGAGGGCCACCCTACGAGCAGTACTTC
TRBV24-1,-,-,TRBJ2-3,CATSAAGTPGTDTQYF,TGTGCCACCAGTGCCGCTGGGACACCTGGCACAGATACGCAGTATTTT
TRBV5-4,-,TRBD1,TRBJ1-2,CASSLTGGDGYTF,TGTGCCAGCAGCTTGACAGGGGGCGATGGCTACACCTTC
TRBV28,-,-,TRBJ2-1,CASNNAASANEQFF,TGTGCCAGCAACAACGCCGCTAGTGCCAATGAGCAGTTCTTC
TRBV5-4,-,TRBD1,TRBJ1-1,CASSKPSGTVNTEAFF,TGTGCCAGCAGTAAACCCTCCGGGACAGTGAACACTGAAGCTTTCTTT
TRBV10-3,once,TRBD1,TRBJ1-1,CAISMTGLGTEAFF,TGTGCCATCAGTATGACAGGGTTGGGGACTGAAGCTTTCTTT
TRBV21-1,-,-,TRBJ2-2,CASSKLTGRDGSGELFF,TGTGCCAGCAGCAAACTTACAGGGAGGGATGGTTCCGGGGAGCTGTTTTTT
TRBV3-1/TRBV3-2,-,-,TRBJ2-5,CASSPILTETQYF,TGTGCCAGCAGCCCTATTCTAACAGAGACCCAGTACTTC
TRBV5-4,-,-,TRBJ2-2,CASSLGREIPGELFF,TGTGCCAGCAGCTTGGGCAGGGAAATCCCCGGGGAGCTGTTTTTT
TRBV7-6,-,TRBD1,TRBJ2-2,CASSFGQGANTGELFF,TGTGCCAGCAGCTTTGGGCAGGGGGCTAACACCGGGGAGCTGTTTTTT
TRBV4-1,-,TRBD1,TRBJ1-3,CASSQKGQTSGNTIYF,TGCGCCAGCAGCCAGAAGGGACAGACCTCTGGAAACACCATATATTTT
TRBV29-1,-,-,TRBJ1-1,CSVDRRLNTEAFF,TGCAGCGTTGATCGGAGATTGAACACTGAAGCTTTCTTT